A selection of T cell receptor beta chains follows, all from one sample in a study of cytomegalovirus exposure and HLA in healthy donors. Profiled with immunoSEQ multiplex PCR; TCRdb holds only in-frame clones, not every one. In the table there are approximately 130,000 clones, around two thirds of which are singletons. Sequenced input: PBMCs. The receptors stem from a woman aged 35 to 49 in good health and CMV-seronegative. Each CDR3 is given with its conserved first and last residue.

TRBV10-3 CAISDGQGGKLFF
TRBV27 CASSVRGPYEQYF
TRBV7-9 CASSLRSGQATNEKLFF
TRBV18 CASSPSRDRYEQYF
TRBV19 CASSLTQGNLGYTF
TRBV5-1 CASSFSGGETYEQYF
TRBV2 CASSEGSGSPLHF
TRBV5-4 CASSLDGRRTDTQYF
TRBV7-9 CASSLEVASGYSYNEQFF
TRBV27 CASSLFPSGEETQYF
TRBV28 CASSSYGTEEDRGYTF
TRBV4-3 CASSQVLPDRYSTNEKLFF
TRBV7-9 CASSSSGGAGHQPQHF
TRBV7-9 CAGSLAWGGGNQPQHF
TRBV30 CAWSSQGPREQYF
TRBV18 CASSTSGGTYEQYF
TRBV7-9 CASSLDSRFGTIYF
TRBV4-2 CASSQDRRANSPLHF
TRBV6-1 CASRSGDSGQETQYF
TRBV7-9 CASSLGGPEAFF
TRBV10-2 CASRISGTQETQYF
TRBV7-2 CASSLGPGLAANEQFF
TRBV9 CASSEGLSNEQFF
TRBV11-1 CASRGGTGTGGNEQFF